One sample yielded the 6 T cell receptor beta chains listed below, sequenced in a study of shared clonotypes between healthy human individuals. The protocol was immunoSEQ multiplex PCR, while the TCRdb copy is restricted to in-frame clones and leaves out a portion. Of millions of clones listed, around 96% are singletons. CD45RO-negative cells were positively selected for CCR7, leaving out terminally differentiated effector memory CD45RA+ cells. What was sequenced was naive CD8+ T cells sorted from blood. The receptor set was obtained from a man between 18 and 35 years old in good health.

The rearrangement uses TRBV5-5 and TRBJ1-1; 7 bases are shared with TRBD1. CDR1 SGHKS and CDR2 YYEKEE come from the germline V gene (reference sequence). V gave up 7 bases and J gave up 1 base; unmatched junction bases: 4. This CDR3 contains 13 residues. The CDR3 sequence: CASGDRENTEAFF. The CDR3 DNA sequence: TGTGCCAGCGGCGACAGGGAGAACACTGAAGCTTTCTTT.

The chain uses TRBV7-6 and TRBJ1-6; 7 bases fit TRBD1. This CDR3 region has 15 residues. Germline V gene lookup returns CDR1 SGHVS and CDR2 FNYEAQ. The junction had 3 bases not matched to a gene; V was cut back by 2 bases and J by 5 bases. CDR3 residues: CASSLQGGNNSPLHF. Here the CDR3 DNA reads TGTGCCAGCAGCTTACAGGGGGGGAATAATTCACCCCTCCACTTT.

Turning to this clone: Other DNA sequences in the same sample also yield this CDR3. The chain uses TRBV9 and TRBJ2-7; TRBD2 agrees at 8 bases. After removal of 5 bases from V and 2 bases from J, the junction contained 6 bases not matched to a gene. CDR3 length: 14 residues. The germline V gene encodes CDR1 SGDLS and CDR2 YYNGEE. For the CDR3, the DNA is TGTGCCAGCAGTCTAGCGGGCCCACCCTACGAGCAGTACTTC. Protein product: CASSLAGPPYEQYF. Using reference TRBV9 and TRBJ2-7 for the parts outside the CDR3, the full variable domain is DSGVTQTPKHLITATGQRVTLRCSPRSGDLSVYWYQQSLDQGLQFLIQYYNGEERAKGNILERFSAQQFPDLHSELNLSSLELGDSALYFCASSLAGPPYEQYFGPGTRLTVT.

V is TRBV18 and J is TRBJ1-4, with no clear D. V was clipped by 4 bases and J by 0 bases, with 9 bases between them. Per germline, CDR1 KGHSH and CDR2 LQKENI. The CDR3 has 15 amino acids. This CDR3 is CASSLTPATNEKLFF. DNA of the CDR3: TGTGCCAGCTCACTGACACCTGCAACTAATGAAAAACTGTTTTTT.

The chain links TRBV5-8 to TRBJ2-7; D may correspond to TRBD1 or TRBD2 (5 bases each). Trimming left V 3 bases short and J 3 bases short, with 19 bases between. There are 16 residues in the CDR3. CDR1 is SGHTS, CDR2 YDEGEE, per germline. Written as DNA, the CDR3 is TGTGCCAGCAGCTCTTATGTCGGGACGGAAGACTACGAGCAGTACTTC. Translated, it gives CASSSYVGTEDYEQYF.

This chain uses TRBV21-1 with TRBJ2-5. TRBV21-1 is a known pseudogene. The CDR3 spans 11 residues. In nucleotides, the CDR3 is TGTGCCAGCACTACAAGGGAGACCCAGTACTTC. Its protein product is CASTTRETQYF.